This paragraph reports one T cell receptor (beta chain). No antigen is known for it. The data derive from a study of blood T cells in healthy people across ages. Study results and limitations: Without sorted subsets, naive and antigen-experienced compartments could not be conclusively compared. Estimated diversity that came from one million T cells was considered an underestimate. Naive CD4+ cells and diversity were both higher in long-lived donors than in aged donors.

The V gene end was trimmed by 4 bases and the J gene end by 8 bases; junction bases not matched to a gene: 8. Germline lookup yields CDR1 SGHRS and CDR2 YFSETQ. This CDR3 comprises 14 residues. The second PCR ran about 6 to 11 cycles with a sample-barcoded 5' primer and J-beta primers. From the 5' RACE reads, TCRdb called clonotypes with MiXCR, one entry per CDR3 protein. The sample records around 900,000 distinct CDR3 sequences, roughly 50% being singletons. This receptor was taken from a woman aged 55-69 years in good health. The chain recombines TRBV5-1 with TRBJ1-2; TRBD1 matches at 10 bases. Sequenced material: blood. The CDR3 region has the DNA TGCGCCAGCAGCACTGGACAGGGGGTTTACGGCTACACCTTC. This codes for CASSTGQGVYGYTF.